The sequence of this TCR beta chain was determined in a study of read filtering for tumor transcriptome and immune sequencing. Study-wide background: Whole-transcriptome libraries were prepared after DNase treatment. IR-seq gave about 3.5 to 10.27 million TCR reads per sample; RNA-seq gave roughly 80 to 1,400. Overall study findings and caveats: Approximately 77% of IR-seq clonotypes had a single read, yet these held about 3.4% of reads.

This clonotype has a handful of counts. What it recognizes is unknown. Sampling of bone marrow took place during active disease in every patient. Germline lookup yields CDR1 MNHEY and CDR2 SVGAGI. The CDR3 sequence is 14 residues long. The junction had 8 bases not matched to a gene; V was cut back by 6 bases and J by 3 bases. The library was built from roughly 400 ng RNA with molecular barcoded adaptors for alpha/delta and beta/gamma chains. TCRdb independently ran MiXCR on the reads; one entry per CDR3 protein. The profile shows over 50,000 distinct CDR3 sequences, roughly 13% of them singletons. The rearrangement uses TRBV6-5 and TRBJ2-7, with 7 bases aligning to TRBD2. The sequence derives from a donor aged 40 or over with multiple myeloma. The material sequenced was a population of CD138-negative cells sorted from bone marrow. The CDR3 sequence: CASSDWSSGYEQYF. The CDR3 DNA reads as TGTGCCAGCAGCGACTGGTCTAGCGGCTACGAGCAGTACTTC.